The text below deals with one TCR beta chain. Original analysis: How many nucleated cells were present was estimated from reference gene primer amplification. Profiled with immunoSEQ multiplex PCR; TCRdb holds only in-frame clones, not every one. That table furnishes V, J and clone size, whereas the DNA furnished D and trimming. The profile covers over 450,000 clones, with roughly nine tenths appearing a single time and 7.8% taken by the ten largest. These data are taken from a study of blood T cell repertoires in COVID-19. Study information: The samples span acute and convalescent COVID-19 from the United States, Italy and Spain.

The Seattle patients, enrolled during active infection, were followed longitudinally. The CDR3 extends over 13 amino acids. Unmatched junction bases numbered 6, after V lost 3 bases and J lost 6 bases. The germline CDR1 and CDR2 sequences are DFQATT and SNEGSKA (reference sequence). The chain combines TRBV20-1 with TRBJ1-1; 8 nucleotides line up with TRBD1. The sequence derives from a woman between 45 and 60 years old with COVID-19, enrolled during active disease. The sequenced sample consisted of peripheral blood. In nucleotides, the CDR3 is TGCAGTGCTAGTCCCCAGGGGGCCGCTGAAGCTTTCTTT. Amino acid sequence: CSASPQGAAEAFF.